The 16 T cell receptor beta chains below all came from one sample that was sequenced in a study of early T cells in non-severe SARS-CoV-2 infection. TCRdb reprocessed the 5' RACE reads via MiXCR and lists one record per CDR3 protein. This sample has around 21,000 distinct CDR3 sequences; about 4% occur once, and the top ten carry roughly 1.5%. Sequenced sample: whole blood. The receptor set was obtained from an adult who was a healthcare worker with PCR-confirmed SARS-CoV-2 infection or an uninfected control (not recorded which).

This clonotype was counted at least ten times. The chain recombines TRBV10-3 with TRBJ2-1, with TRBD1 as a possible D gene (5 bases). Deletions cut 10 bases from V and 0 bases from J, with 10 bases between. The CDR3 contains 13 residues. Germline CDR1 ENHRY, CDR2 SYGVKD. The CDR3 loop is CATSQGSYNEQFF. The CDR3 DNA reads as TGTGCCACCTCCCAGGGCTCCTACAATGAGCAGTTCTTC.

This clonotype was counted many times. V is TRBV28 and J is TRBJ1-2; 9 nucleotides match TRBD1. This CDR3 is 15 amino acids long. The junction had 13 bases not matched to a gene; V was cut back by 10 bases and J by 4 bases. The germline V gene has CDR1 MDHEN and CDR2 SYDVKM. Here the CDR3 reads CATYRGTGMFYGYTF. The DNA of the CDR3 is TGTGCCACCTACCGCGGGACAGGGATGTTCTATGGCTACACCTTC.

Ten or more counts support this clonotype. The chain is built from TRBV11-2 and TRBJ2-1, with D possibly matching TRBD2 (6 bases). Trimming took 2 bases from V and 10 from J, leaving 9 bases between them. Looked up from germline, CDR1 is SGHAT and CDR2 is FQNNGV. The CDR3 runs 12 residues. CDR3 in amino acids: CASSLIAEEQFF. The CDR3 DNA follows: TGTGCCAGCAGCTTAATAGCGGAGGAGCAGTTCTTC. The full variable domain, its missing parts supplied by reference TRBV11-2 and TRBJ2-1, is EAGVAQSPRYKIIEKRQSVAFWCNPISGHATLYWYQQILGQGPKLLIQFQNNGVVDDSQLPKDRFSAERLKGVDSTLKIQPAKLEDSAVYLCASSLIAEEQFFGPGTRLTVL.

This clonotype was counted many times. This chain's CDR3 is CASSLTGGSGKNIQYF. The DNA for the CDR3 is TGTGCCAGCAGTTTGACAGGGGGCTCGGGCAAAAACATTCAGTACTTC. The chain is built from TRBV5-6 and TRBJ2-4; 10 positions match TRBD1. There are 16 residues in the CDR3. V shed 5 bases, J shed 3 bases, and the junction held 8 bases outside the gene matches. Germline loops: CDR1 SGHDT, CDR2 YYEEEE.

This clonotype was seen many times. This sequence joins TRBV12-3 or TRBV12-4 and TRBJ2-7, with D tentatively TRBD1 or TRBD2 (7 bases each). This CDR3 contains 14 residues. V shed 5 bases and J shed 3 bases, with 14 bases lying between them. The CDR3 protein is CASSRGGQFYEQYF. The CDR3 nucleotides read TGTGCCAGCAGTAGGGGGGGACAGTTCTACGAGCAGTACTTC.

By frequency in the sample, this clonotype is medium-sized. The V call is TRBV7-2, the J call TRBJ2-2; perhaps TRBD2 as D (5 bases). The CDR3 has 14 residues. V dropped 1 base and J dropped 5 bases, with 8 bases sitting between them. Per the germline V gene, CDR1 is SGHTA and CDR2 is FQGNSA. The CDR3, as DNA: TGTGCCAGCAGCTTAGTCCGGGAAACCGGGGAGCTGTTTTTT. Translation: CASSLVRETGELFF.

By share, this clonotype counts as medium-sized (0.01 to 0.1%). The V gene is TRBV20-1, the J gene TRBJ1-4; D may be TRBD1 (6 bases). V was clipped by 1 base and J by 4 bases, with 19 bases between them. The length of the CDR3 is 17 residues. Germline assignment: CDR1 DFQATT and CDR2 SNEGSKA (reference sequence). CDR3 region: CSARVGGPTESNEKLFF. In DNA, the CDR3 is TGCAGTGCTAGAGTAGGGGGACCTACGGAAAGTAATGAAAAACTGTTTTTT.

There are a few counts of this clonotype. CDR3 bases: TGTGCCAGCAGCCCCAACCGGGGGGAGCAGTTCTTC. It codes for CASSPNRGEQFF. The chain recombines TRBV9 with TRBJ2-1; TRBD2 is a possible D gene (6 bases). Trimming left V 4 bases short and J 10 bases short, with 12 bases between. Germline V gene lookup returns CDR1 SGDLS and CDR2 YYNGEE. The CDR3 has 12 amino acids.

This clonotype was observed at least ten times. This CDR3 reads CASSPPGETVSGANVLTF. The CDR3, as DNA: TGTGCCAGCTCACCACCGGGCGAGACAGTCTCTGGGGCCAACGTCCTGACTTTC. The rearrangement links TRBV18 to TRBJ2-6, with D possibly matching TRBD1 (5 bases). CDR3 length: 18 residues. V gave up 0 bases and J gave up 0 bases, with 12 bases separating them. Germline CDR1 and CDR2: KGHSH and LQKENI.

This clonotype came up many times. The chain links TRBV19 to TRBJ2-2; TRBD1 matches 10 bases. The CDR3 covers 14 residues. Looked up from germline, CDR1 is LNHDA and CDR2 is SQIVND (reference sequence). V trimming: 8 bases; J trimming: 5 bases; junction bases outside the gene matches: 5. The CDR3 bases are TGTGCCAGTCCCTCGGGACAGGGGACCGGGGAGCTGTTTTTT. The encoded protein is CASPSGQGTGELFF.

This clonotype appeared many times. The rearrangement uses TRBV5-6 and TRBJ2-1; D is perhaps TRBD1 or TRBD2 (6 bases each). Trimming shortened V by 4 bases and J by 8 bases, and 13 bases separated the two germline ends. Germline lookup yields CDR1 SGHDT and CDR2 YYEEEE. This CDR3 is built from 13 residues. CDR3 protein: CASSERGADEQFF. DNA for the CDR3: TGTGCCAGCAGCGAAAGGGGGGCCGATGAGCAGTTCTTC.

This clonotype occurred many times. The genes are TRBV20-1 and TRBJ1-2; D is unclear. The germline V gene has CDR1 DFQATT and CDR2 SNEGSKA (reference sequence). The V and J ends lost 1 base and 11 bases respectively, with 11 bases between them. The length of the CDR3 is 11 residues. The CDR3 nucleotides are TGCAGTGCTAGAGTACAGCTACTTTACACCTTC. Translating gives CSARVQLLYTF.

In this sample, this clonotype turned up many times. The chain is built from TRBV7-6 and TRBJ2-2; D not certain. CDR3 length equals 15 residues. Per the germline V gene, CDR1 is SGHVS and CDR2 is FNYEAQ. Trimming took off 3 bases at V and 1 base at J, with 9 bases between the two ends. The CDR3 region has the DNA TGTGCCAGCAGCTTTAGGCGACAGAACACCGGGGAGCTGTTTTTT. The encoded protein is CASSFRRQNTGELFF. The full variable domain, its missing parts supplied by reference TRBV7-6 and TRBJ2-2, is GAGVSQSPRYKVTKRGQDVALRCDPISGHVSLYWYRQALGQGPEFLTYFNYEAQQDKSGLPNDRFSAERPEGSISTLTIQRTEQRDSAMYRCASSFRRQNTGELFFGEGSRLTVL.

V usage is TRBV7-9 and J usage is TRBJ1-1, with D unresolved. Trimming stripped 5 bases from V and 6 bases from J, with 16 bases between. The CDR3 spans 14 residues. The V gene's germline CDR1 is SEHNR and CDR2 FQNEAQ (reference sequence). CDR3 DNA: TGTGCCAGCAGCCTGGGAGCCGAAATGTCTGAAGCTTTCTTT. Translating gives CASSLGAEMSEAFF.

The V gene is TRBV7-2, the J gene TRBJ2-2; unclear D gene. The CDR3 runs to 16 residues. Trimming took 5 bases from V and 3 from J, leaving 16 bases between them. Germline CDR1 is SGHTA and CDR2 is FQGNSA. This chain's CDR3 is CASSLTHSGDTGELFF. In DNA, the CDR3 is TGTGCCAGCAGCCTTACCCATTCGGGTGACACCGGGGAGCTGTTTTTT.

This clonotype was found many times. This chain uses TRBV20-1 with TRBJ2-1; 7 nucleotides match TRBD1. The germline V gene has CDR1 DFQATT and CDR2 SNEGSKA (reference sequence). V was clipped by 5 bases and J by 0 bases; unmatched bases: 10. The CDR3 spans 16 residues. The CDR3 loop is CSAGNPGQSSYNEQFF. CDR3 DNA: TGCAGTGCTGGGAACCCGGGACAGAGCTCCTACAATGAGCAGTTCTTC.